Listed here are 7 T cell receptor beta chains from one sample, sequenced in a study of beta chain features in type 1 diabetes. The entirety of the isolated RNA underwent reverse transcription, so expressed TCRB transcripts were sequenced. TCRdb's copy holds only in-frame clones and misses some; the assay was immunoSEQ multiplex PCR. Counted here are 300,000 to 400,000 clones, 8% occurring once; the ten biggest clones make up around 0.44%. The sample comprised central memory CD4+ T cells from blood. The receptors were gathered from a woman between 18 and 29 years old in good health.

There are many counts of this clone. CDR3 nucleotides: TGTGCCAGCAGCTCCACGGGATTCCACTACGAGCAGTACTTC. It specifies CASSSTGFHYEQYF. The J gene is TRBJ2-7, the V gene TRBV7-9, with D possibly matching TRBD2 (5 bases). Trimming left V 4 bases short and J 3 bases short, with 13 bases between. Germline CDR1 reads SEHNR; CDR2 reads FQNEAQ (reference sequence). The CDR3 has 14 residues.

This chain connects TRBV10-3 to TRBJ1-4; D unclear. Germline assignment: CDR1 ENHRY and CDR2 SYGVKD. CDR3 size: 14 residues. V dropped 4 bases and J dropped 5 bases, with 11 bases sitting between them. The CDR3 loop is CAISAPELNEKLFF. In DNA, the CDR3 is TGTGCCATCAGTGCTCCGGAATTGAATGAAAAACTGTTTTTT.

This clone has only a few counts. This same CDR3 is encoded by further DNA sequences in the sample. The CDR3 nucleotides are TGTGCCAGCAGCTTTGCGCGGCAAGAGACCCAGTACTTC. This gives the protein CASSFARQETQYF. V gene TRBV7-9 combines with J gene TRBJ2-5; no clear D gene. V shed 3 bases and J shed 2 bases, with 7 bases lying between them. Germline CDR1 reads SEHNR; CDR2 reads FQNEAQ (reference sequence). The CDR3 consists of 13 residues.

Only a few counts were recorded for this clone. The chain joins TRBV7-9 to TRBJ2-5; tentatively, D is TRBD2 (7 bases). Trimming cost V 9 bases and J 2 bases, with 16 bases left between them. This CDR3 region has 14 residues. Germline V gives CDR1 SEHNR, CDR2 FQNEAQ (reference sequence). The CDR3 DNA reads TGTGCCAGTGCTAACCGGGGGGCACAAGAGACCCAGTACTTC. This sequence encodes CASANRGAQETQYF. Variable domain in full (rest from reference TRBV7-9 and TRBJ2-5): DTGVSQNPRHKITKRGQNVTFRCDPISEHNRLYWYRQTLGQGPEFLTYFQNEAQLEKSRLLSDRFSAERPKGSFSTLEIQRTEQGDSAMYLCASANRGAQETQYFGPGTRLLVL.

This clone turned up a few times. This chain links TRBV29-1 with TRBJ1-3; D not certain. Germline V gene sequence: CDR1 SQVTM, CDR2 ANQGSEA. This CDR3 has 11 amino acids. Between the trimmed V and J ends, which lost 7 bases and 4 bases, there was a span of 8 bases. The CDR3 reads CSAVAGNTIYF. CDR3 sequence (DNA): TGCAGCGCTGTCGCAGGAAACACCATATATTTT.

This clone was seen a handful of times. The chain has TRBV4-2 and TRBJ1-1; no firm D call. This CDR3 spans 15 amino acids. The V and J ends lost 0 bases and 1 base respectively, with 9 bases between them. Germline V gene data show CDR1 as LGHNA and CDR2 as YNFKEQ. DNA for the CDR3: TGTGCCAGCAGCCAAGAGATAACAGAGAACACTGAAGCTTTCTTT. Amino acids: CASSQEITENTEAFF.

This clone was found a few times. The V call is TRBV7-8, the J call TRBJ2-2; the match to TRBD2 covers 9 bases. The J segment lost 3 bases and the V segment lost 1 base, leaving 3 bases of the junction unmatched. From germline, CDR1 is SGHVS and CDR2 FQNEAQ. The CDR3 is 16 residues long. The CDR3 bases are TGTGCCAGCAGCTTAGGCGGGAGGGGCCACACCGGGGAGCTGTTTTTT. This gives the protein CASSLGGRGHTGELFF.